A selection of T cell receptor beta chains follows, all from one sample in a study of T cell repertoires in cytomegalovirus infection. TCRdb reprocessed the reads via MiXCR and lists one record per CDR3 protein. The sample has 370,000 or so distinct CDR3 sequences; roughly 34% are singletons. Their recognized antigens are unknown. The sequencing here drew on cultured PBMCs, taken from culture after CMV antigen stimulation. Source of these receptors: a human donor in good health (CMV status not recorded). Some clones in this sample may be carry-over from other donors' samples. The CDR3 runs from the conserved cysteine through the conserved F or W. A D gene is named only where the DNA matches it firmly. Not every row has a clone size; where given, it reads once, few, many or a size class.

v_call: TRBV7-9; clone_size: few; j_call: TRBJ2-3; d_call: TRBD1; cdr3_aa: CASSQDRGTYTDTQYF; cdr3_nt: TGTGCCAGCAGCCAGGACAGGGGAACGTACACAGATACGCAGTATTTT
v_call: TRBV4-3; clone_size: NA; j_call: TRBJ2-1; d_call: NA; cdr3_aa: CASSPGAGRYNEQFF; cdr3_nt: TGCGCCAGCAGCCCCGGGGCAGGAAGATACAATGAGCAGTTCTTC
v_call: TRBV7-9; clone_size: few; j_call: TRBJ2-1; d_call: NA; cdr3_aa: CASSLGNRANEQFF; cdr3_nt: TGTGCCAGCAGCTTAGGCAACAGGGCCAATGAGCAGTTCTTC
v_call: TRBV7-2; clone_size: many; j_call: TRBJ1-2; d_call: TRBD1; cdr3_aa: CASSWGQGDYGYTF; cdr3_nt: TGTGCCAGCAGCTGGGGACAGGGAGACTATGGCTACACCTTC
v_call: TRBV7-2; clone_size: many; j_call: TRBJ1-2; d_call: NA; cdr3_aa: CASSPNPNYGYTF; cdr3_nt: TGTGCCAGCAGCCCCAATCCCAACTATGGCTACACCTTC
v_call: TRBV12-3/TRBV12-4; clone_size: NA; j_call: TRBJ1-2; d_call: TRBD1; cdr3_aa: CASSRQGAGYGYTF; cdr3_nt: TGTGCCAGCAGTCGACAGGGGGCCGGCTATGGCTACACCTTC
v_call: TRBV7-8; clone_size: many; j_call: TRBJ1-1; d_call: NA; cdr3_aa: CASSSQGTMNTEAFF; cdr3_nt: TGTGCCAGCAGCTCCCAGGGCACGATGAACACTGAAGCTTTCTTT
v_call: TRBV7-2; clone_size: many; j_call: TRBJ2-3; d_call: NA; cdr3_aa: CASSPIRNTQYF; cdr3_nt: TGTGCCAGCAGCCCGATAAGGAATACGCAGTATTTT
v_call: TRBV6-5; clone_size: few; j_call: TRBJ2-5; d_call: NA; cdr3_aa: CASSNTATQYF; cdr3_nt: TGTGCCAGCAGCAACACTGCGACCCAGTACTTC
v_call: TRBV6-2/TRBV6-3; clone_size: few; j_call: TRBJ1-2; d_call: NA; cdr3_aa: CASSYQGGIYGYTF; cdr3_nt: TGTGCCAGCAGTTACCAGGGTGGTATCTATGGCTACACCTTC
v_call: TRBV4-1; clone_size: NA; j_call: TRBJ1-2; d_call: NA; cdr3_aa: CASSPSLGQNYGYTF; cdr3_nt: TGCGCCAGCAGCCCATCCCTGGGGCAAAACTATGGCTACACCTTC
v_call: TRBV7-8; clone_size: NA; j_call: TRBJ2-1; d_call: TRBD2; cdr3_aa: CASRAGGADEQFF; cdr3_nt: TGTGCCAGCCGGGCGGGAGGGGCGGATGAGCAGTTCTTC
v_call: TRBV7-2; clone_size: NA; j_call: TRBJ2-3; d_call: NA; cdr3_aa: CASSWLISTDTQYF; cdr3_nt: TGTGCCAGCAGCTGGCTTATATCCACAGATACGCAGTATTTT